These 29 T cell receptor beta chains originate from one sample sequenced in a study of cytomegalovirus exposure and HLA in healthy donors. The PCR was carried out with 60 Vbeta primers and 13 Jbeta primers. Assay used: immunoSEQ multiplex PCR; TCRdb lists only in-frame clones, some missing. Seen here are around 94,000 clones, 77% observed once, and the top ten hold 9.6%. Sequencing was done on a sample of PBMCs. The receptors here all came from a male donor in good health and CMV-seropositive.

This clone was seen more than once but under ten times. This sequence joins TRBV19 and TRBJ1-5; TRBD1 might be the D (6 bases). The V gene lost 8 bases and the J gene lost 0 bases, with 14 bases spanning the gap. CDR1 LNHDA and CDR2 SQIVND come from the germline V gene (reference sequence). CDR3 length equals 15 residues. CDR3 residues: CASQDRPYSNQPQHF. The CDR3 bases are TGTGCCAGTCAGGACAGACCCTATAGCAATCAGCCCCAGCATTTT.

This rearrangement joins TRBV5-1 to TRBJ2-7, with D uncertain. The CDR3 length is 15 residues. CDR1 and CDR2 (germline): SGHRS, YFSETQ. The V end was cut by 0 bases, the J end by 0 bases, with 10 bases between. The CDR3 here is CASSLGSRSSYEQYF. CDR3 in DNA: TGCGCCAGCAGCTTGGGTAGCCGAAGCTCCTACGAGCAGTACTTC.

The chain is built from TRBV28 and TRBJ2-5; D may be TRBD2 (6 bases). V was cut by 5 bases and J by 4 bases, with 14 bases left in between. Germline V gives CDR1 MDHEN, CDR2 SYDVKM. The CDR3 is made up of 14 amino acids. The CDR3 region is CASSRDSKAETQYF. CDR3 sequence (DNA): TGTGCCAGCAGTCGGGACTCCAAAGCAGAGACCCAGTACTTC.

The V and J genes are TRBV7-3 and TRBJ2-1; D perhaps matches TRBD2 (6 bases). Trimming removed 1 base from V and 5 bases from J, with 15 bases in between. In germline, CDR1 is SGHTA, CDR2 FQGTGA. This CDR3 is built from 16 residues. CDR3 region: CASSLRGRAGNNEQFF. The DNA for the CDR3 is TGTGCCAGCAGCTTAAGAGGCCGCGCGGGGAACAATGAGCAGTTCTTC.

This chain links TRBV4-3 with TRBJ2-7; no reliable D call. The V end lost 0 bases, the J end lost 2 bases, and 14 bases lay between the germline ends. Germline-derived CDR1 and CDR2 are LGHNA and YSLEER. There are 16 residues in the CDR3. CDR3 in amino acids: CASSQERRKAAYEQYF. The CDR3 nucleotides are TGCGCCAGCAGCCAAGAGAGGAGAAAAGCTGCCTACGAGCAGTACTTC.

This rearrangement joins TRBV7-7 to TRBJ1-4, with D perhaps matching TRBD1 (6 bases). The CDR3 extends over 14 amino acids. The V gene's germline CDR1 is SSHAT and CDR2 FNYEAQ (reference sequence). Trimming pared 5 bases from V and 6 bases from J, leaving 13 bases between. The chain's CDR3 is CASSASGADEKLFF. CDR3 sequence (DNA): TGTGCCAGCAGCGCTTCAGGGGCCGATGAAAAACTGTTTTTT.

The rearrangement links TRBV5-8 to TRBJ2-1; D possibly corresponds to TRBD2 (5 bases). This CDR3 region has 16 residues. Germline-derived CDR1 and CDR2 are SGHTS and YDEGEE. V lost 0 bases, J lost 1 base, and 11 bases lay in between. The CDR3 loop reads CASSLATRGSYNEQFF. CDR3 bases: TGTGCCAGCAGCTTGGCAACCCGAGGGTCCTACAATGAGCAGTTCTTC. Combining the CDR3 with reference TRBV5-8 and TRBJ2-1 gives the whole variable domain EAGVTQSPTHLIKTRGQQATLRCSPISGHTSVYWYQQALGLGLQFLLWYDEGEERNRGNFPPRFSGRQFPNYSSELNVNALELEDSALYLCASSLATRGSYNEQFFGPGTRLTVL.

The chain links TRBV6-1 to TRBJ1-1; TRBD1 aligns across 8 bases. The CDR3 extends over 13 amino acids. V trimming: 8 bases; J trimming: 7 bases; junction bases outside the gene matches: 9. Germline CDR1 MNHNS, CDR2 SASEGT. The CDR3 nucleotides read TGTGCCAGCTCAGGGACAGGCTACAGTGAAGCTTTCTTT. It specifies CASSGTGYSEAFF.

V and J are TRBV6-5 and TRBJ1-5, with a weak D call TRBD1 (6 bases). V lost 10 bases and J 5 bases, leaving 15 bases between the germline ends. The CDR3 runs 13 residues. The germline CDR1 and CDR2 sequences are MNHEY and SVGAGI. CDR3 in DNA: TGTGCCACGGGGGGGGCCCCCTATCAGCCCCAGCATTTT. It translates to CATGGAPYQPQHF.

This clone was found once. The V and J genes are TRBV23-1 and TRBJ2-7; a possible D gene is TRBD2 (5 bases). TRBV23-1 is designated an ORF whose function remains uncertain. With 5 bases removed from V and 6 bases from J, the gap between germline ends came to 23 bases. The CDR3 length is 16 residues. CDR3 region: CASSEDSNGEGSEQYF. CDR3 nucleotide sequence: TGCGCCAGCAGTGAGGACTCAAACGGGGAAGGTAGCGAGCAGTACTTC.

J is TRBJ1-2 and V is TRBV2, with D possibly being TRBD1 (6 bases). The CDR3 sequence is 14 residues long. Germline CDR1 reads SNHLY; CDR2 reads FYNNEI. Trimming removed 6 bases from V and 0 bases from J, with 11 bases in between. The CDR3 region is CASRRDTANYGYTF. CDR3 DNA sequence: TGTGCCAGCAGACGGGACACAGCTAACTATGGCTACACCTTC.

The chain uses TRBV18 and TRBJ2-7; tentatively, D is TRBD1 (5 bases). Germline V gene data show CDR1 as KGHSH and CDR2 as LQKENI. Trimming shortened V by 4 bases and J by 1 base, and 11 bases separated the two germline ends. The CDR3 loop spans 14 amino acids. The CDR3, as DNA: TGTGCCAGCTCACAGGGGCTCGGATCCTACGAGCAGTACTTC. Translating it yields CASSQGLGSYEQYF.

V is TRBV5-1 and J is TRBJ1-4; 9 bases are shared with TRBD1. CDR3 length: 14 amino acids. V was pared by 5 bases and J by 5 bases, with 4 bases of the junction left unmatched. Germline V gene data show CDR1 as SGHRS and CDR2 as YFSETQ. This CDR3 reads CASSPGTGNEKLFF. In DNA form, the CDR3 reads TGCGCCAGCAGTCCCGGGACAGGGAATGAAAAACTGTTTTTT.

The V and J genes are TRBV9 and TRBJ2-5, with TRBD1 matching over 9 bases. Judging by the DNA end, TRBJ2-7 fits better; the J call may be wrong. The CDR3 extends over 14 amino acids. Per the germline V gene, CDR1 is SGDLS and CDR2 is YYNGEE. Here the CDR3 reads CASSDRDRAYEQYF. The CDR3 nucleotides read TGTGCCAGCAGCGACCGGGACAGGGCCTACGAGCAGTACTTC.

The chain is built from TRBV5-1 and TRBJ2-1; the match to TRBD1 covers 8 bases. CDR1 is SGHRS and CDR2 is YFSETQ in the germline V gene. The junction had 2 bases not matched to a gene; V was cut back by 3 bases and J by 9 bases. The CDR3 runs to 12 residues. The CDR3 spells CASSSRGREQFF. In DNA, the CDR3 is TGCGCCAGCAGCTCCAGGGGGCGTGAGCAGTTCTTC.

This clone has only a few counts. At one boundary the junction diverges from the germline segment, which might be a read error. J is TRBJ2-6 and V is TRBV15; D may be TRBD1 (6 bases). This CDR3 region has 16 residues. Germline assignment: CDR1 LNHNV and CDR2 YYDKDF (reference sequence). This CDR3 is CATSSGQLTGANGLTF. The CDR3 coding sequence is TGTGCCACCAGCAGCGGACAGCTCACTGGGGCCAACGGCCTGACTTTC.

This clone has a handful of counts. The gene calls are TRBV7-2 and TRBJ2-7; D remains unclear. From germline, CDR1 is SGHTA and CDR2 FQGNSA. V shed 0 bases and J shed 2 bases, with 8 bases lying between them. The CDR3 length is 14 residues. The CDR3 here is CASSLAVQTYEQYF. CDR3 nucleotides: TGTGCCAGCAGCTTAGCCGTTCAGACCTACGAGCAGTACTTC.

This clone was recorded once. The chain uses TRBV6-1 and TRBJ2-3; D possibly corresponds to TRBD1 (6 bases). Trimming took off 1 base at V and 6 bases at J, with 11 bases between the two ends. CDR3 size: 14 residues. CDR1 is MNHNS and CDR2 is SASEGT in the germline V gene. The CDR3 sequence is CASSEEQGGDTQYF. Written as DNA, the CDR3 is TGTGCCAGCAGTGAAGAACAAGGGGGTGATACGCAGTATTTT.

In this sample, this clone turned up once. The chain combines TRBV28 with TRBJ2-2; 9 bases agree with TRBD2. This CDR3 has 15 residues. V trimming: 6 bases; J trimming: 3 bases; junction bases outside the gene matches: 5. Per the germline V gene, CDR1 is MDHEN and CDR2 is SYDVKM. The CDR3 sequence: CASSPSGTDTGELFF. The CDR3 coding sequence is TGTGCCAGCAGCCCTAGCGGGACGGACACCGGGGAGCTGTTTTTT.

DNA for the CDR3: TGTGCCAGCAGCGTAGGTGCTAGCGCTCCTGGCACAGATACGCAGTATTTT. Translating it yields CASSVGASAPGTDTQYF. This rearrangement joins TRBV9 to TRBJ2-3, with a weak D call TRBD2 (6 bases). The CDR3 loop spans 17 amino acids. CDR1 is SGDLS and CDR2 is YYNGEE in the germline V gene. V lost 0 bases, J lost 1 base, and 15 bases lay in between.

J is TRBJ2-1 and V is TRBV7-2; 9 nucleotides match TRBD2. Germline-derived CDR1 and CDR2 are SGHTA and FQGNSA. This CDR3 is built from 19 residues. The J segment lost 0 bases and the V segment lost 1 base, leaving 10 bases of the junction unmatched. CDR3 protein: CASSLDITSGPSSYNEQFF. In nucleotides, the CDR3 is TGTGCCAGCAGCTTAGACATAACTAGCGGGCCGAGCTCCTACAATGAGCAGTTCTTC.

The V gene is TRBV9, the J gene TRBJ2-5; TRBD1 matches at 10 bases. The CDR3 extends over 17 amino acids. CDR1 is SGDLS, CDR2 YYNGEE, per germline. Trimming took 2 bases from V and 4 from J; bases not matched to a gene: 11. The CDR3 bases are TGTGCCAGCAGCGTTGACCCGGGACAGGGGATTTTAGAGACCCAGTACTTC. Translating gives CASSVDPGQGILETQYF.

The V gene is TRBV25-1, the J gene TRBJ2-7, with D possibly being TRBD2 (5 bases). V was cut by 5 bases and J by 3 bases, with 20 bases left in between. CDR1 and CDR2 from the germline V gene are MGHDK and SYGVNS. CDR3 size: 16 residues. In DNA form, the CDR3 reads TGTGCCAGCAGTTATCCGGGATCTGCTGACCTCTACGAGCAGTACTTC. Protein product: CASSYPGSADLYEQYF.

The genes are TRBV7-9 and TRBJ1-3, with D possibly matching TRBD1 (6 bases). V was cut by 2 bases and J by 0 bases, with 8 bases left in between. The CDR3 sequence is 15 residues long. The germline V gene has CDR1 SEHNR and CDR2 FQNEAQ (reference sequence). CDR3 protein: CASSLLGGSGNTIYF. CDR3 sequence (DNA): TGTGCCAGCAGCTTACTAGGGGGCTCTGGAAACACCATATATTTT.

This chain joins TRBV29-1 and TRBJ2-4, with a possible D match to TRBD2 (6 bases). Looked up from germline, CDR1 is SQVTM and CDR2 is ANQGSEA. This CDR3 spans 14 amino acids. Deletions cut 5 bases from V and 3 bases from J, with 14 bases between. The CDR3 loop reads CSVRDSGGKNIQYF. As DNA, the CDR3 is TGCAGCGTTCGGGACTCTGGGGGCAAAAACATTCAGTACTTC. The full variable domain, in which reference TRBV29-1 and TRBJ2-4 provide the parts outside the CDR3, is SAVISQKPSRDICQRGTSLTIQCQVDSQVTMMFWYRQQPGQSLTLIATANQGSEATYESGFVIDKFPISRPNLTFSTLTVSNMSPEDSSIYLCSVRDSGGKNIQYFGAGTRLSVL.

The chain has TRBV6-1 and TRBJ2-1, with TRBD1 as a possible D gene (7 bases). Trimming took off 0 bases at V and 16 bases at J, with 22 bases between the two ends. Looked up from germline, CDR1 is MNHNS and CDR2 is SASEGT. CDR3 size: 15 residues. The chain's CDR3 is CASSEARGRGVLSFF. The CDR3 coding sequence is TGTGCCAGCAGTGAAGCGCGTGGCAGGGGGGTTTTATCATTCTTC.

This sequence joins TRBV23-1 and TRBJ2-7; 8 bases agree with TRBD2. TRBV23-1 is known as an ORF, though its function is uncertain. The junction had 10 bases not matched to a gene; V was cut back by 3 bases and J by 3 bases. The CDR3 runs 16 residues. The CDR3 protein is CASSHLLADFNYEQYF. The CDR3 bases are TGCGCCAGCAGTCACCTACTAGCGGACTTCAACTACGAGCAGTACTTC.

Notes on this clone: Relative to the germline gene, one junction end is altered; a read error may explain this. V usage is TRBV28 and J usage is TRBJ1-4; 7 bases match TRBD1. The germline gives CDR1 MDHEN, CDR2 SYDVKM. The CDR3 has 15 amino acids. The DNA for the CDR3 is TGTGCCACCAGTTTAGGGGGCGCAGCTAATGAAAAACTGTTTTTT. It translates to CATSLGGAANEKLFF.

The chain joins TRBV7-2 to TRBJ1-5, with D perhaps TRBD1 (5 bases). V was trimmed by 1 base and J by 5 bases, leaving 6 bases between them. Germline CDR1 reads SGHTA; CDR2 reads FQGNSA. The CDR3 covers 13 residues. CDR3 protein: CASSLVRDQPQHF. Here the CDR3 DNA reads TGTGCCAGCAGCTTAGTCAGGGATCAGCCCCAGCATTTT.